The 21 T cell receptor beta chains presented below share a single source sample, sequenced in a study of blood T cells in healthy people across ages. Through a sample-barcoded 5' primer and a J-beta primer mix, a second PCR was run for roughly 7 to 11 cycles. TCRdb redid the calling of the 5' RACE reads with MiXCR, one entry per CDR3 protein. The data hold fewer than 2,000,000 distinct CDR3 sequences, with roughly 32% observed a single time. Sequenced input: blood. The receptors stem from a woman between 25 and 40 years old in good health.

The chain couples TRBV19 to TRBJ2-7, with D perhaps TRBD1 or TRBD2 (5 bases each). Germline V gene sequence: CDR1 LNHDA, CDR2 SQIVND (reference sequence). The V end lost 6 bases, the J end lost 2 bases, and 14 bases lay between the germline ends. CDR3 size: 14 residues. CDR3 DNA: TGTGCCAGTAGCGGGGCTTATATGACCTACGAGCAGTACTTC. Translated: CASSGAYMTYEQYF.

This chain links TRBV9 with TRBJ1-2, with D possibly matching TRBD1 (5 bases). This CDR3 is built from 14 residues. Germline assignment: CDR1 SGDLS and CDR2 YYNGEE. The ends were cut back, 0 bases at V and 7 bases at J, with 13 bases in the middle. The CDR3 DNA follows: TGTGCCAGCAGCGTAGAAGGCAGGGAAAGTGGCTACACCTTC. It codes for CASSVEGRESGYTF.

This clonotype was recorded a few times. V gene TRBV25-1 combines with J gene TRBJ2-7; 7 bases align to TRBD1. This CDR3 has 13 residues. Germline trimming cut 8 bases from V and 5 bases from J; bases unmatched to any gene: 9. Germline V gene lookup returns CDR1 MGHDK and CDR2 SYGVNS. The DNA of the CDR3 is TGTGCCAGCTTCCCCCGACAGGGCCACGAGCAGTACTTC. Amino acids: CASFPRQGHEQYF.

A few counts support this clonotype. The chain recombines TRBV7-3 with TRBJ2-7; D is unclear. V lost 5 bases, J lost 7 bases, and 21 bases lay in between. The length of the CDR3 is 15 residues. Per the germline V gene, CDR1 is SGHTA and CDR2 is FQGTGA. The CDR3 reads CASSPGTDIGQEQYF. CDR3 nucleotide sequence: TGTGCCAGCAGCCCTGGAACAGACATCGGGCAGGAGCAGTACTTC.

V and J are TRBV5-1 and TRBJ2-3; D gene ambiguous. The V end lost 0 bases, the J end lost 2 bases, and 10 bases lay between the germline ends. The CDR3 spans 15 residues. Germline CDR1 SGHRS, CDR2 YFSETQ. The CDR3 DNA sequence: TGCGCCAGCAGCTTGGACGGTAGTGTCACAGATACGCAGTATTTT. Residues: CASSLDGSVTDTQYF.

This clonotype was detected a few times. The V gene is TRBV6-2 or TRBV6-3, the J gene TRBJ1-2, with D perhaps matching TRBD1 (5 bases). The V and J ends lost 4 bases and 3 bases respectively, with 15 bases between them. The CDR3 has 15 amino acids. Germline V lookup: CDR1 MNHEY, CDR2 SVGEGT. The CDR3 here is CASSLVSRDYYGYTF. The CDR3 bases are TGTGCCAGCAGTTTAGTCTCTCGGGACTACTATGGCTACACCTTC.

The table lists this clonotype with a few counts. This chain connects TRBV20-1 to TRBJ2-7; 8 bases map to TRBD1. Germline lookup yields CDR1 DFQATT and CDR2 SNEGSKA (reference sequence). Unmatched junction bases numbered 6, after V lost 3 bases and J lost 2 bases. This CDR3 is built from 14 residues. The CDR3 DNA reads TGCAGTGCTAGGGGGGACAGGAAAACCTACGAGCAGTACTTC. Protein: CSARGDRKTYEQYF.

Points on this clonotype: Being one base from a much bigger clone, this may be a read error. The V and J genes are TRBV10-3 and TRBJ2-1; D is ambiguous. The CDR3 runs 13 residues. Germline assignment: CDR1 ENHRY and CDR2 SYGVKD. Here the CDR3 reads CATMGPSYNEQVF. The CDR3 coding sequence is TGTGCCACCATGGGTCCGTCCTACAATGAGCAGGTCTTC.

This clonotype has more than one count but fewer than ten. V is TRBV10-2 and J is TRBJ2-3; 11 nucleotides agree with TRBD2. This CDR3 has 13 amino acids. Germline lookup yields CDR1 WSHSY and CDR2 SAAADI. V lost 9 bases to trimming and J lost 6 bases; unmatched junction nucleotides: 5. As DNA, the CDR3 is TGCGCCAGTCGACTAGCGGGGTGGGATACGCAGTATTTT. Its protein is CASRLAGWDTQYF.

Of note for this clonotype: At one end, the junction sequence differs from germline, possibly due to a read error. The V and J genes are TRBV20-1 and TRBJ2-1; possibly TRBD2 for D (6 bases). The CDR3 contains 16 residues. Looked up from germline, CDR1 is DFQATT and CDR2 is SNEGSKA (reference sequence). The CDR3 DNA is TGCAGTGCCAGAGACCCCGGGACTCTAACTTACAATGAGCGGTTCTTC. As protein: CSARDPGTLTYNERFF.

Note on this clonotype: One end of the junction varies from germline; a read error may be responsible. This sequence joins TRBV10-3 and TRBJ1-1, with unresolved D. The CDR3 consists of 13 residues. CDR1 is ENHRY, CDR2 SYGVKD, per germline. CDR3 bases: TGTACCACCACCGGCGTGGGGAACACTGAAACTTTCTTT. This gives the protein CTTTGVGNTETFF.

This chain joins TRBV15 and TRBJ1-1; D is unresolved. Looked up from germline, CDR1 is LNHNV and CDR2 is YYDKDF (reference sequence). This CDR3 is 13 amino acids long. V lost 6 bases to trimming and J lost 4 bases, with 12 bases between them. The CDR3 DNA is TGTGCCACCAGTGTCGGCCGGGGCACTGAAGCTTTCTTT. Encoded protein: CATSVGRGTEAFF.

A few counts support this clonotype. The chain combines TRBV12-3 or TRBV12-4 with TRBJ2-7, with TRBD1 as a possible D gene (6 bases). V lost 4 bases to trimming and J lost 4 bases, with 17 bases between them. The CDR3 length is 15 residues. The CDR3 region has the DNA TGTGCCAGCAGTTCCGGAAAGGGGGTATTGTACGAGCAGTACTTC. This translates into CASSSGKGVLYEQYF.

About this clonotype itself: Germline is not matched at one junction end, which may reflect a read error. J is TRBJ2-7 and V is TRBV27, with 11 nucleotides matching TRBD1. Germline-derived CDR1 and CDR2 are MNHEY and SMNVEV (reference sequence). The CDR3 is 12 residues long. The chain's CDR3 is CASGPGTGGRCF. CDR3 in DNA: TGTGCCAGCGGTCCCGGGACAGGGGGGAGGTGCTTC.

This clonotype was counted between two and nine times. The J gene is TRBJ2-5, the V gene TRBV20-1, with a tentative D call TRBD2 (5 bases). The CDR3 runs 14 residues. The germline V gene has CDR1 DFQATT and CDR2 SNEGSKA (reference sequence). Trimming took 7 bases from V and 5 from J, leaving 20 bases between them. CDR3 residues: CSGRGIRLGETQYF. As DNA, the CDR3 is TGCAGTGGCAGAGGGATTAGATTGGGGGAGACCCAGTACTTC.

V and J are TRBV28 and TRBJ2-5; weak D call: TRBD1 (6 bases). The CDR3 runs to 13 residues. Germline V gene data show CDR1 as MDHEN and CDR2 as SYDVKM. V was clipped by 8 bases and J by 5 bases, with 15 bases between them. Written as DNA, the CDR3 is TGTGCCAGCTCGGTCAGGGGTCGGGAGACCCAGTACTTC. It encodes CASSVRGRETQYF.

This clonotype was seen a handful of times. The V and J genes are TRBV12-3 or TRBV12-4 and TRBJ1-2; tentatively, D is TRBD1 (6 bases). CDR3 length: 13 amino acids. Trimming took 6 bases from V and 5 from J, leaving 13 bases between them. This CDR3 is CASRSGHQYGYTF. The CDR3 nucleotides are TGTGCCAGCAGATCGGGACACCAGTATGGCTACACCTTC.

The chain uses TRBV7-9 and TRBJ2-7; TRBD1 matches 7 bases. Trimming removed 7 bases from V and 6 bases from J; junction bases left unmatched: 15. Germline assignment: CDR1 SEHNR and CDR2 FQNEAQ (reference sequence). The CDR3 is 15 amino acids. CDR3 sequence (DNA): TGTGCCAGCATCACAGGCGACAGGGCCATGGGCGAGCAGTACTTC. Translation gives CASITGDRAMGEQYF.

This sequence joins TRBV18 and TRBJ1-2, with D perhaps TRBD1 (6 bases). The CDR3 runs 15 residues. Deletions cut 3 bases from V and 8 bases from J, with 19 bases between. The germline CDR1 and CDR2 sequences are KGHSH and LQKENI. CDR3 sequence (DNA): TGTGCCAGCTCACCTAATACCGGGACAAAATTCGGCTACACCTTC. Protein: CASSPNTGTKFGYTF.

The chain uses TRBV18 and TRBJ2-7; 9 positions agree with TRBD1. The V gene's germline CDR1 is KGHSH and CDR2 LQKENI. V was clipped by 8 bases and J by 3 bases; unmatched bases: 8. CDR3 length: 14 amino acids. This chain's CDR3 is CASSPRDRDYEQYF. CDR3 DNA: TGTGCCAGCAGCCCACGGGACAGGGACTACGAGCAGTACTTC.

V is TRBV9 and J is TRBJ2-7, with D possibly called TRBD1 or TRBD2 (5 bases each). The CDR3 covers 15 residues. Germline V gene lookup returns CDR1 SGDLS and CDR2 YYNGEE. V was pared by 4 bases and J by 3 bases, with 17 bases between. CDR3 nucleotides: TGTGCCAGCAGCCCCCGGGACGGAGCATTCTACGAGCAGTACTTC. Protein: CASSPRDGAFYEQYF.